The rows below give T cell receptor beta chains drawn from one sample of a study of memory CD4+ T cells and cytomegalovirus serostatus. Here immunoSEQ multiplex PCR was the method, and the copy in TCRdb shows in-frame clones only, minus some. The sample consists of 50,000 to 75,000 clones, around four fifths of them appearing once. Sequences were obtained from memory CD4+ T cells from blood. The receptor set was obtained from an adult in good health and CMV-seronegative. The CDR3 runs from the conserved cysteine through the conserved F or W. The order of the fields is J gene, V gene, D gene, clone size, CDR3 protein, CDR3 DNA. D genes are given only for firm matches. Expanded clones are given a class, and other clones once, few, many or no size at all.

J gene: TRBJ1-3; V gene: TRBV4-1; D gene: TRBD1; clone size: .; CDR3 protein: CASSSPGQGAKTGNTIYF; CDR3 DNA: TGCGCCAGCAGCTCACCGGGACAGGGGGCGAAAACTGGAAACACCATATATTTT
J gene: TRBJ1-1; V gene: TRBV7-3; D gene: .; clone size: .; CDR3 protein: CASTAGENTEAFF; CDR3 DNA: TGTGCCAGCACCGCAGGAGAGAACACTGAAGCTTTCTTT
J gene: TRBJ2-7; V gene: TRBV7-8; D gene: .; clone size: .; CDR3 protein: CASYSPAGPQLNEQYF; CDR3 DNA: TGTGCCAGCTATTCGCCGGCTGGCCCCCAGCTAAACGAGCAGTACTTC
J gene: TRBJ2-5; V gene: TRBV5-1; D gene: .; clone size: .; CDR3 protein: CASSLGGVGETQYF; CDR3 DNA: TGCGCCAGCAGCTTAGGAGGGGTAGGGGAGACCCAGTACTTC
J gene: TRBJ1-2; V gene: TRBV6-6; D gene: .; clone size: .; CDR3 protein: CASSATTTSNYGYTF; CDR3 DNA: TGTGCCAGCAGTGCCACGACGACCTCTAACTATGGCTACACCTTC
J gene: TRBJ2-1; V gene: TRBV6-1; D gene: .; clone size: .; CDR3 protein: CASSEQPISSYNEQFF; CDR3 DNA: TGTGCCAGCAGTGAACAGCCTATCAGCTCCTACAATGAGCAGTTCTTC
J gene: TRBJ2-1; V gene: TRBV4-2; D gene: .; clone size: .; CDR3 protein: CASSQEGSKRGEQFF; CDR3 DNA: TGTGCCAGCAGCCAAGAGGGCTCGAAACGGGGGGAGCAGTTCTTC
J gene: TRBJ2-3; V gene: TRBV14; D gene: .; clone size: once; CDR3 protein: CASSQRATRTDTQYF; CDR3 DNA: TGTGCCAGCAGCCAAAGGGCCACCCGCACAGATACGCAGTATTTT
J gene: TRBJ1-2; V gene: TRBV21-1; D gene: .; clone size: .; CDR3 protein: CASFSYGYTF; CDR3 DNA: TGTGCCAGCTTTTCTTATGGCTACACCTTC
J gene: TRBJ1-1; V gene: TRBV29-1; D gene: TRBD1; clone size: .; CDR3 protein: CSVGTGQGTEAFF; CDR3 DNA: TGCAGCGTTGGGACAGGGCAAGGGACTGAAGCTTTCTTT
J gene: TRBJ1-1; V gene: TRBV27; D gene: .; clone size: .; CDR3 protein: CASSPSPQGFGNTEAFF; CDR3 DNA: TGTGCCAGCAGTCCATCGCCTCAGGGGTTCGGGAACACTGAAGCTTTCTTT
J gene: TRBJ2-1; V gene: TRBV4-1; D gene: .; clone size: few; CDR3 protein: CASSQEASRKFF; CDR3 DNA: TGCGCCAGCAGCCAAGAGGCTTCTAGAAAGTTCTTC
J gene: TRBJ2-3; V gene: TRBV6-6; D gene: .; clone size: .; CDR3 protein: CASTKHRGRTDTQYF; CDR3 DNA: TGTGCCAGCACCAAACATCGCGGGCGCACAGATACGCAGTATTTT
J gene: TRBJ2-5; V gene: TRBV5-1; D gene: TRBD1; clone size: .; CDR3 protein: CASSTQGPETQYF; CDR3 DNA: TGCGCCAGCAGCACACAGGGGCCGGAGACCCAGTACTTC
J gene: TRBJ1-3; V gene: TRBV15; D gene: .; clone size: .; CDR3 protein: CATSRDRGSGNTIYF; CDR3 DNA: TGTGCCACCAGCAGAGATCGAGGTTCTGGAAACACCATATATTTT
J gene: TRBJ2-1; V gene: TRBV19; D gene: TRBD2; clone size: .; CDR3 protein: CASSRLAGYYNEQFF; CDR3 DNA: TGTGCCAGTAGTAGACTAGCGGGATACTACAATGAGCAGTTCTTC
J gene: TRBJ2-3; V gene: TRBV27; D gene: .; clone size: .; CDR3 protein: CASSQPRGGDTQYF; CDR3 DNA: TGTGCCAGCAGTCAGCCCAGGGGGGGAGATACGCAGTATTTT
J gene: TRBJ1-1; V gene: TRBV28; D gene: TRBD1; clone size: .; CDR3 protein: CASGQAGNTEAFF; CDR3 DNA: TGTGCCAGTGGACAGGCGGGGAACACTGAAGCTTTCTTT
J gene: TRBJ1-1; V gene: TRBV5-8; D gene: .; clone size: .; CDR3 protein: CASSIYRVWDTEAFF; CDR3 DNA: TGTGCCAGCAGCATCTACAGGGTGTGGGACACTGAAGCTTTCTTT
J gene: TRBJ2-3; V gene: TRBV5-8; D gene: .; clone size: .; CDR3 protein: CASSFSTDTQYF; CDR3 DNA: TGTGCCAGCAGCTTTAGCACAGATACGCAGTATTTT
J gene: TRBJ1-6; V gene: TRBV5-1; D gene: .; clone size: .; CDR3 protein: CASSAGRDNSPLHF; CDR3 DNA: TGCGCCAGCAGCGCGGGACGGGATAATTCACCCCTCCACTTT
J gene: TRBJ1-4; V gene: TRBV18; D gene: .; clone size: .; CDR3 protein: CASARSAADEKLFF; CDR3 DNA: TGTGCCAGCGCACGATCGGCCGCGGATGAAAAACTGTTTTTT
J gene: TRBJ1-2; V gene: TRBV6-5; D gene: TRBD1; clone size: .; CDR3 protein: CASSYSRTGGSYGYTF; CDR3 DNA: TGTGCCAGCAGTTACTCCCGTACAGGGGGCAGCTATGGCTACACCTTC
J gene: TRBJ2-3; V gene: TRBV9; D gene: .; clone size: .; CDR3 protein: CASSAGGTQYF; CDR3 DNA: TGTGCCAGCAGCGCCGGAGGTACGCAGTATTTT
J gene: TRBJ2-1; V gene: TRBV5-6; D gene: TRBD1; clone size: .; CDR3 protein: CASSSDRDWNNEQFF; CDR3 DNA: TGTGCCAGCAGCTCCGACAGGGATTGGAACAATGAGCAGTTCTTC
J gene: TRBJ1-5; V gene: TRBV7-2; D gene: .; clone size: .; CDR3 protein: CASSLMKNQPQHF; CDR3 DNA: TGTGCCAGCAGCTTAATGAAAAATCAGCCCCAGCATTTT
J gene: TRBJ2-6; V gene: TRBV5-1; D gene: TRBD2; clone size: .; CDR3 protein: CASRASGVTSSGANVLTF; CDR3 DNA: TGCGCCAGCAGGGCTAGCGGGGTTACAAGCTCTGGGGCCAACGTCCTGACTTTC
J gene: TRBJ2-1; V gene: TRBV7-6; D gene: .; clone size: .; CDR3 protein: CASSLGGSGQVYNEQFF; CDR3 DNA: TGTGCCAGCAGCTTAGGAGGGTCAGGACAAGTATACAATGAGCAGTTCTTC
J gene: TRBJ2-7; V gene: TRBV9; D gene: .; clone size: .; CDR3 protein: CASSVDGRVHEQYF; CDR3 DNA: TGTGCCAGCAGCGTGGACGGCAGGGTCCACGAGCAGTACTTC
J gene: TRBJ1-2; V gene: TRBV5-4; D gene: TRBD1; clone size: .; CDR3 protein: CASTPRGGDYGYTF; CDR3 DNA: TGTGCCAGCACCCCCAGGGGGGGGGACTATGGCTACACCTTC
J gene: TRBJ1-2; V gene: TRBV5-1; D gene: .; clone size: .; CDR3 protein: CASSLSGHEGYGYTF; CDR3 DNA: TGCGCCAGCAGCTTGTCGGGGCATGAAGGCTATGGCTACACCTTC
J gene: TRBJ2-3; V gene: TRBV2; D gene: TRBD2; clone size: .; CDR3 protein: CASSAGGNPTDTQYF; CDR3 DNA: TGTGCCAGCAGCGCCGGGGGGAACCCCACAGATACGCAGTATTTT
J gene: TRBJ1-2; V gene: TRBV19; D gene: .; clone size: once; CDR3 protein: CASSTPQKLYGYTF; CDR3 DNA: TGTGCCAGTAGTACCCCTCAAAAACTCTATGGCTACACCTTC
J gene: TRBJ2-6; V gene: TRBV9; D gene: TRBD1; clone size: once; CDR3 protein: CASSSSGGRASGANVLTF; CDR3 DNA: TGTGCCAGCAGCTCATCAGGGGGTAGGGCCTCTGGGGCCAACGTCCTGACTTTC
J gene: TRBJ1-6; V gene: TRBV30; D gene: .; clone size: .; CDR3 protein: CAWSFPGSPLHF; CDR3 DNA: TGTGCCTGGAGTTTCCCCGGTTCACCCCTCCACTTT
J gene: TRBJ1-5; V gene: TRBV6-6; D gene: .; clone size: once; CDR3 protein: CASSYSIRREMQPQHF; CDR3 DNA: TGTGCCAGCAGTTACTCGATCAGACGGGAGATGCAGCCCCAGCATTTT
J gene: TRBJ2-7; V gene: TRBV2; D gene: TRBD2; clone size: once; CDR3 protein: CASSWTSFTYEQYF; CDR3 DNA: TGTGCCAGCAGTTGGACTAGCTTTACCTACGAGCAGTACTTC
J gene: TRBJ2-5; V gene: TRBV18; D gene: .; clone size: .; CDR3 protein: CASSPFRSPQETQYF; CDR3 DNA: TGTGCCAGCTCACCCTTCAGGTCACCTCAAGAGACCCAGTACTTC
J gene: TRBJ1-3; V gene: TRBV28; D gene: .; clone size: few; CDR3 protein: CASSQGGTNTIYF; CDR3 DNA: TGTGCCAGCAGCCAAGGGGGTACAAACACCATATATTTT
J gene: TRBJ2-1; V gene: TRBV18; D gene: .; clone size: .; CDR3 protein: CASSPQGNEQFF; CDR3 DNA: TGTGCCAGCTCACCACAGGGGAATGAGCAGTTCTTC
J gene: TRBJ2-5; V gene: TRBV19; D gene: TRBD2; clone size: .; CDR3 protein: CASSMGTSGAETQYF; CDR3 DNA: TGTGCCAGTAGTATGGGGACTAGCGGGGCAGAGACCCAGTACTTC
J gene: TRBJ1-2; V gene: TRBV6-5; D gene: .; clone size: .; CDR3 protein: CASSFTRTSGYTF; CDR3 DNA: TGTGCCAGCAGTTTTACAAGAACATCTGGCTACACCTTC
J gene: TRBJ2-1; V gene: TRBV20-1; D gene: TRBD1; clone size: .; CDR3 protein: CSARRQGDLIF; CDR3 DNA: TGCAGTGCTAGACGACAGGGAGATCTGATCTTC
J gene: TRBJ2-7; V gene: TRBV6-1; D gene: TRBD1; clone size: few; CDR3 protein: CASSESDRGYF; CDR3 DNA: TGTGCCAGCAGTGAAAGCGACAGGGGGTACTTC
J gene: TRBJ2-2; V gene: TRBV4-2; D gene: .; clone size: .; CDR3 protein: CASSQVGAGELFF; CDR3 DNA: TGTGCCAGCAGCCAGGTGGGCGCCGGGGAGCTGTTTTTT
J gene: TRBJ2-1; V gene: TRBV4-1; D gene: TRBD2; clone size: .; CDR3 protein: CASSREGLASYNEQFF; CDR3 DNA: TGCGCCAGCAGCCGAGAGGGACTAGCGAGTTACAATGAGCAGTTCTTC
J gene: TRBJ2-7; V gene: TRBV6-6; D gene: .; clone size: .; CDR3 protein: CASSYSTGEQYF; CDR3 DNA: TGTGCCAGCAGTTACTCCACTGGCGAGCAGTACTTC
J gene: TRBJ1-4; V gene: TRBV6-1; D gene: .; clone size: once; CDR3 protein: CASSNPGGLGEKLFF; CDR3 DNA: TGTGCCAGCAGCAACCCCGGGGGCCTGGGCGAAAAACTGTTTTTT
J gene: TRBJ2-3; V gene: TRBV7-2; D gene: .; clone size: .; CDR3 protein: CASSLTAADTQYF; CDR3 DNA: TGTGCCAGCAGCTTAACAGCTGCAGATACGCAGTATTTT
J gene: TRBJ1-2; V gene: TRBV18; D gene: .; clone size: .; CDR3 protein: CASSPTREAGYTF; CDR3 DNA: TGTGCCAGCTCACCGACTCGTGAGGCTGGCTACACCTTC
J gene: TRBJ1-4; V gene: TRBV9; D gene: .; clone size: .; CDR3 protein: CASSVAGGTTNEKLFF; CDR3 DNA: TGTGCCAGCAGCGTAGCTGGTGGGACGACTAATGAAAAACTGTTTTTT
J gene: TRBJ2-1; V gene: TRBV5-4; D gene: .; clone size: .; CDR3 protein: CASSLDWSSYNEQFF; CDR3 DNA: TGTGCCAGCAGCTTGGACTGGAGCTCCTACAATGAGCAGTTCTTC
J gene: TRBJ2-7; V gene: TRBV7-9; D gene: .; clone size: .; CDR3 protein: CASSVSYEQYF; CDR3 DNA: TGTGCCAGCAGCGTCTCCTACGAGCAGTACTTC
J gene: TRBJ1-1; V gene: TRBV29-1; D gene: .; clone size: .; CDR3 protein: CSALDRKNTEAFF; CDR3 DNA: TGCAGCGCCCTTGACAGGAAGAACACTGAAGCTTTCTTT
J gene: TRBJ2-5; V gene: TRBV7-8; D gene: .; clone size: .; CDR3 protein: CASSEIVNVQETQYF; CDR3 DNA: TGTGCCAGCAGCGAAATAGTGAACGTTCAAGAGACCCAGTACTTC
J gene: TRBJ1-2; V gene: TRBV15; D gene: TRBD1; clone size: .; CDR3 protein: CATSRGGTGRNYGYTF; CDR3 DNA: TGTGCCACCAGCAGAGGGGGGACAGGAAGGAACTATGGCTACACCTTC
J gene: TRBJ2-5; V gene: TRBV11-2; D gene: .; clone size: .; CDR3 protein: CASSPPGTFEGETQYF; CDR3 DNA: TGTGCCAGCAGCCCCCCGGGAACTTTCGAGGGAGAGACCCAGTACTTC
J gene: TRBJ1-2; V gene: TRBV18; D gene: .; clone size: .; CDR3 protein: CASSPVGGRGGYTF; CDR3 DNA: TGTGCCAGCTCACCGGTAGGCGGCCGTGGTGGCTACACCTTC
J gene: TRBJ2-2; V gene: TRBV6-6; D gene: .; clone size: .; CDR3 protein: CASRTQLRGPGELFF; CDR3 DNA: TGTGCCAGCAGAACCCAGCTCAGGGGCCCCGGGGAGCTGTTTTTT